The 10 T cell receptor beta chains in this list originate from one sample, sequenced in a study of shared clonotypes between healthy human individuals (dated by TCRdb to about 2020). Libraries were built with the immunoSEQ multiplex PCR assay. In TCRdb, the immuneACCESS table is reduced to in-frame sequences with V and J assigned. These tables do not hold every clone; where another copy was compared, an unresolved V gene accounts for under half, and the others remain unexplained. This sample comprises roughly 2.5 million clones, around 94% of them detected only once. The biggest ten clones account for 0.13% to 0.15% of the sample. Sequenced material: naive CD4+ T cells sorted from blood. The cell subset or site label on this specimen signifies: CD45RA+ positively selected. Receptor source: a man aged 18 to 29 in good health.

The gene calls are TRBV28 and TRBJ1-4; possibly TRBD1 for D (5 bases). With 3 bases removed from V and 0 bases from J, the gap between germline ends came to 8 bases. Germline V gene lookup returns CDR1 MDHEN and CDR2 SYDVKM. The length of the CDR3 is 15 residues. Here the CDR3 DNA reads TGTGCCAGCAGTTTTCGGACAACAACTAATGAAAAACTGTTTTTT. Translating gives CASSFRTTTNEKLFF. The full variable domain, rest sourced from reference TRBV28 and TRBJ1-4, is DVKVTQSSRYLVKRTGEKVFLECVQDMDHENMFWYRQDPGLGLRLIYFSYDVKMKEKGDIPEGYSVSREKKERFSLILESASTNQTSMYLCASSFRTTTNEKLFFGSGTQLSVL.

The CDR3 region has the DNA TGTGCCAGGGAGCAAAGCTCCTACAATGAGCAGTTCTTC. Protein sequence: CAREQSSYNEQFF. The V gene is TRBV2, the J gene TRBJ2-1; no reliable D call. The V and J ends lost 9 bases and 0 bases respectively, with 9 bases between them. The CDR3 covers 13 residues. Germline V gene lookup returns CDR1 SNHLY and CDR2 FYNNEI.

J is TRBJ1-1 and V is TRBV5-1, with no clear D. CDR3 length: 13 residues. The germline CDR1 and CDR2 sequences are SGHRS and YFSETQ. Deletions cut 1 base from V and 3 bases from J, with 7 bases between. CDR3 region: CASSLTDHTEAFF. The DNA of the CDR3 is TGCGCCAGCAGCTTGACCGATCACACTGAAGCTTTCTTT.

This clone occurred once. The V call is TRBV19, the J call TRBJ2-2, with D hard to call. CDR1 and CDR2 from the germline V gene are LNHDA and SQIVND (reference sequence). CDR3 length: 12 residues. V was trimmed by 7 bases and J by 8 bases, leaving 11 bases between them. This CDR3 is CASTPSWGELFF. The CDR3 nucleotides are TGTGCCAGTACCCCATCATGGGGGGAGCTGTTTTTT.

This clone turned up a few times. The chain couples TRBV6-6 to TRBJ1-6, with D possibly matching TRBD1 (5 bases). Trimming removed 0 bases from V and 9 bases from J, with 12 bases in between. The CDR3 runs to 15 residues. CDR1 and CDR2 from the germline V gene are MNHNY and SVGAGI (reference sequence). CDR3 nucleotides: TGTGCCAGCAGTTACTCGAATCAGGGAGGTTCACCCCTCCACTTT. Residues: CASSYSNQGGSPLHF.

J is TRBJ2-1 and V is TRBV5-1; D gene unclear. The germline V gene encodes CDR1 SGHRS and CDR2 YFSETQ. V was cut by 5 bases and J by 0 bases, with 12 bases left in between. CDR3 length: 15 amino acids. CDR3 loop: CASSKDPGSYNEQFF. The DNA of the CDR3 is TGCGCCAGCAGTAAGGACCCAGGCTCCTACAATGAGCAGTTCTTC.

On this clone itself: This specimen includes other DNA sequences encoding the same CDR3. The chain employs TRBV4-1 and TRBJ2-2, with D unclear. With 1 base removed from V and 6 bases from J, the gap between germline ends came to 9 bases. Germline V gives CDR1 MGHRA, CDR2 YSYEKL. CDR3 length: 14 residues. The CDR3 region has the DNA TGCGCCAGCAGCCAAGTCAAAGGATCCGGGGAGCTGTTTTTT. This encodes CASSQVKGSGELFF.

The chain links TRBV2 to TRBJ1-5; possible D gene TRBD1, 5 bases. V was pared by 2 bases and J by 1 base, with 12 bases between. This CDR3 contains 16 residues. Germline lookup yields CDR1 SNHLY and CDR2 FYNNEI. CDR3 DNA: TGTGCCAGCAGTGAAACAGGTAGAGACAGCAATCAGCCCCAGCATTTT. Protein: CASSETGRDSNQPQHF.

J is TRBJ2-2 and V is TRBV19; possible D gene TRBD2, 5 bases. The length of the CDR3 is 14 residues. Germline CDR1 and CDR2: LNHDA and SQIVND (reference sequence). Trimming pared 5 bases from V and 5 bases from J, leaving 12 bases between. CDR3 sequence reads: CASSPSRATGELFF. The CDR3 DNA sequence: TGTGCCAGTAGTCCCTCGCGGGCGACCGGGGAGCTGTTTTTT.

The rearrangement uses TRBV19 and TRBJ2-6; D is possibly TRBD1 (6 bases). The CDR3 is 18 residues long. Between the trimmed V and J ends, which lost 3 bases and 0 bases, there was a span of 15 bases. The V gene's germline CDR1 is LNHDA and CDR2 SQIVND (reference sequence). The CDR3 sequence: CASSMSVDSDSGANVLTF. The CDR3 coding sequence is TGTGCCAGTAGTATGAGCGTGGACAGTGACTCTGGGGCCAACGTCCTGACTTTC. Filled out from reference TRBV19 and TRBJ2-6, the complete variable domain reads DGGITQSPKYLFRKEGQNVTLSCEQNLNHDAMYWYRQDPGQGLRLIYYSQIVNDFQKGDIAEGYSVSREKKESFPLTVTSAQKNPTAFYLCASSMSVDSDSGANVLTFGAGSRLTVL.